This T cell receptor (beta chain) was profiled in a study of T cell changes during pregnancy in multiple sclerosis. Trimming left V 5 bases short and J 2 bases short, with 6 bases between. CDR1 is MNHNS, CDR2 SASEGT, per germline. The CDR3 has 12 amino acids. Measured with immunoSEQ multiplex PCR; TCRdb has only the in-frame clones, and not every one. This sample has about 68,000 clones, with 80% to 95% found just once. This sample comprised peripheral blood, obtained after pregnancy. The chain joins TRBV6-1 to TRBJ1-1; D call uncertain. This sequence was found in a female donor in good health, enrolled as a control in a pregnancy study. The CDR3 is CASSLTNTEAFF. The CDR3 DNA reads as TGTGCCAGCAGTTTAACTAACACTGAAGCTTTCTTT.